The clone carrying this T cell receptor (beta chain) appeared once. Its antigen is currently unknown. The data derive from a study of T cell responses to AZD1222 COVID-19 vaccine. Germline V gives CDR1 SGHVS, CDR2 FQNEAQ. V shed 6 bases and J shed 2 bases, with 13 bases lying between them. This CDR3 region has 15 residues. Study-wide results and caveats: Repertoires were sampled only after the peak T cell response. White British ancestry dominated among donors, who included more females, and clonal diversity was possibly underestimated. Reportedly, close to half of spike-specific TCRs are directed against unmutated variant regions. Baseline seropositivity occurred in only a handful of AZD1222 recipients.

This table comes from immunoSEQ multiplex PCR, and its TCRdb copy is limited to in-frame clones, with some not included. The data contain over 150,000 clones, roughly 94% of them singletons. The origin of this receptor is an adult in good health. Sequenced here: peripheral blood, sampled on day 0 of MenACWY control vaccination. The gene calls are TRBV7-8 and TRBJ2-2, with a weak D call TRBD2 (5 bases). The CDR3 coding sequence is TGTGCCAGCAGAAATCAGCGGTTAAACACCGGGGAGCTGTTTTTT. As protein: CASRNQRLNTGELFF.